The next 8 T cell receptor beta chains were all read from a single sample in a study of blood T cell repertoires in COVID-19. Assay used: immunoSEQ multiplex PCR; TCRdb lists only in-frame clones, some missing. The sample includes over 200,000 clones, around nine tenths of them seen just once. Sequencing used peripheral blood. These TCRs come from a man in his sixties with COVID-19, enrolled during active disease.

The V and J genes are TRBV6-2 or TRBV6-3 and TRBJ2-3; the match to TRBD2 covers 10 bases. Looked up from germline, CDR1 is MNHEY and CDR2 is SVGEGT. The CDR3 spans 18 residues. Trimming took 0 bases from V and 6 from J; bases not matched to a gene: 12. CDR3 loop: CASSYSNFRLAGDDTQYF. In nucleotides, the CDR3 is TGTGCCAGCAGTTACTCGAATTTCCGGCTAGCGGGAGATGATACGCAGTATTTT.

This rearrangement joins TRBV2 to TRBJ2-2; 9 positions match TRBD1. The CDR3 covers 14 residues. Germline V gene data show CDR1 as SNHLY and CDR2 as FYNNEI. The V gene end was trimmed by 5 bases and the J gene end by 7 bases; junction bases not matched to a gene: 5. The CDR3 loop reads CASSWDRVNGELFF. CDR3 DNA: TGTGCCAGCAGTTGGGACAGGGTAAACGGGGAGCTGTTTTTT.

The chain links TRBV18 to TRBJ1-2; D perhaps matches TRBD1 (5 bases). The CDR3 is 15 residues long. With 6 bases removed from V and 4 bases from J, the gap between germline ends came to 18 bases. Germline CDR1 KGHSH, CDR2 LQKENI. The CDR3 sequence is CASSSEGGVRYGYTF. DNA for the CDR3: TGTGCCAGCTCCTCCGAAGGAGGGGTGCGCTATGGCTACACCTTC.

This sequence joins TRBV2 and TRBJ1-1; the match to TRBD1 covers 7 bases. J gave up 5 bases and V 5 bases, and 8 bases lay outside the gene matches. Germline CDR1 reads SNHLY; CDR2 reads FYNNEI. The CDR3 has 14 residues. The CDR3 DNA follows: TGTGCCAGCAGTACACAGGGGATGGGGACTGAAGCTTTCTTT. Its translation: CASSTQGMGTEAFF.

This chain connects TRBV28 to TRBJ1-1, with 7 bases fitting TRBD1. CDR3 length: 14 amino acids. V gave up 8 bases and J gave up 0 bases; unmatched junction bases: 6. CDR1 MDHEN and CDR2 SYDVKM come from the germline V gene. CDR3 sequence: CASLAGGMNTEAFF. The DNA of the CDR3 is TGTGCCAGCCTGGCAGGGGGGATGAACACTGAAGCTTTCTTT. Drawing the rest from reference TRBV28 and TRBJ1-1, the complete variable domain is DVKVTQSSRYLVKRTGEKVFLECVQDMDHENMFWYRQDPGLGLRLIYFSYDVKMKEKGDIPEGYSVSREKKERFSLILESASTNQTSMYLCASLAGGMNTEAFFGQGTRLTVV.

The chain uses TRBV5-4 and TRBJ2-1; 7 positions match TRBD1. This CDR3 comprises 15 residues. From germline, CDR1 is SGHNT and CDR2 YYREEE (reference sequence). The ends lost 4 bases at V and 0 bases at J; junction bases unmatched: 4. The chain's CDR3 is CASSRDSSSYNEQFF. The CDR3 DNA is TGTGCCAGCAGCCGGGACAGTAGCTCCTACAATGAGCAGTTCTTC.

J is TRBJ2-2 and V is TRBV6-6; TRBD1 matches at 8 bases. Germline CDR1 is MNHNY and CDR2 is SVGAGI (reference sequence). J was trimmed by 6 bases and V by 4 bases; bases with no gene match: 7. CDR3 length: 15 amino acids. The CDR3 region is CASSWYRGEAGELFF. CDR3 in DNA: TGTGCCAGCAGTTGGTACAGGGGGGAGGCCGGGGAGCTGTTTTTT.

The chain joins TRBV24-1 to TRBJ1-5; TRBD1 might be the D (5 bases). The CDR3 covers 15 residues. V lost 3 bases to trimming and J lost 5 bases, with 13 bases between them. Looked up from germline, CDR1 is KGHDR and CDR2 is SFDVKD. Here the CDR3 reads CATSDPTVPHQPQHF. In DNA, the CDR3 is TGTGCCACCAGTGATCCGACAGTACCGCATCAGCCCCAGCATTTT.